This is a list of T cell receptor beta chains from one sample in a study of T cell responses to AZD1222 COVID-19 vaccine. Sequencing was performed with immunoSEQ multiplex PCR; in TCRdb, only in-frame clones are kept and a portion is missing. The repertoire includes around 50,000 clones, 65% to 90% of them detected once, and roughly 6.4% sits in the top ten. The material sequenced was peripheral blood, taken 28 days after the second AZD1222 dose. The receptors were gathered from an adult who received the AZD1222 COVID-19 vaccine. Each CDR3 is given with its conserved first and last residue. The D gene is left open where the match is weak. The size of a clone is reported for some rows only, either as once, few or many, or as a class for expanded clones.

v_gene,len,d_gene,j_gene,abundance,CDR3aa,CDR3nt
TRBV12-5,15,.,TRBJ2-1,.,CASGPGDSSYNEQFF,TGTGCTAGTGGTCCGGGGGATTCCTCCTACAATGAGCAGTTCTTC
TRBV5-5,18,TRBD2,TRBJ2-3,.,CASSLRRSLAEYTDTQYF,TGTGCCAGCAGTCTCAGGCGCTCCCTAGCGGAGTACACAGATACGCAGTATTTT
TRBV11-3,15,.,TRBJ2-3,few,CASSAGNSEWDTQYF,TGTGCCAGCAGCGCGGGTAATAGTGAGTGGGATACGCAGTATTTT
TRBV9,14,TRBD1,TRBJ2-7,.,CASSEGDRVYEQYF,TGTGCCAGCAGCGAGGGGGACAGGGTTTACGAGCAGTACTTC
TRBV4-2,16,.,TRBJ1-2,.,CASSQGHRGGNYGYTF,TGTGCCAGCAGCCAAGGCCATCGGGGGGGGAACTATGGCTACACCTTC
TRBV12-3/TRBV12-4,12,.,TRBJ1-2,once,CASSPGGHGYTF,TGTGCCAGCAGCCCGGGGGGGCATGGCTACACCTTC
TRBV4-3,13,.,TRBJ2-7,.,CASSQVRAYEQYF,TGCGCCAGCAGCCAAGTGAGGGCCTACGAGCAGTACTTC
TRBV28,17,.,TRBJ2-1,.,CASSLEVAASSYNEQFF,TGTGCCAGCAGTTTAGAGGTGGCAGCCTCAAGCTACAATGAGCAGTTCTTC
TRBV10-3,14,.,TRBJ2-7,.,CAAWNGRDAYEQYF,TGTGCCGCTTGGAACGGCAGGGACGCCTACGAGCAGTACTTC
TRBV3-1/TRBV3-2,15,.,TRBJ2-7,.,CASSQDTGDSYEQYF,TGTGCCAGCAGCCAAGATACCGGGGACTCCTACGAGCAGTACTTC
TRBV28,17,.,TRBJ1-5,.,CASSLPPSSYSNQPQHF,TGTGCCAGCAGTTTACCCCCCTCGTCCTATAGCAATCAGCCCCAGCATTTT
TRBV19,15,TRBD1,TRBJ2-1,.,CASTVQGTGINEQFF,TGTGCCAGTACCGTGCAGGGGACAGGGATTAATGAGCAGTTCTTC
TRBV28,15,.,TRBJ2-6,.,CASSLPRYGANVLTF,TGTGCCAGCAGTTTACCCAGATATGGGGCCAACGTCCTGACTTTC
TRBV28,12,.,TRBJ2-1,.,CASSILRNEQFF,TGTGCCAGCAGTATACTCCGGAATGAGCAGTTCTTC
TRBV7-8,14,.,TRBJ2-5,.,CASSFVSARETQYF,TGTGCCAGCAGCTTTGTGTCCGCGAGAGAGACCCAGTACTTC
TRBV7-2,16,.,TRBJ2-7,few,CASSLDPAGSPYEQYF,TGTGCCAGCAGCTTAGATCCCGCAGGTTCCCCCTACGAGCAGTACTTC
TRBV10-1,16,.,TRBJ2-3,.,CASSESRDSGTDTQYF,TGCGCCAGCAGTGAGTCGAGGGACTCGGGCACAGATACGCAGTATTTT
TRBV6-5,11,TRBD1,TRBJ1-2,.,CASDRGYGYTF,TGTGCGAGCGACAGGGGCTATGGCTACACCTTC
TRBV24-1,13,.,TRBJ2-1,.,CATSDLTRNEQFF,TGTGCCACCAGTGATTTGACCCGCAATGAGCAGTTCTTC
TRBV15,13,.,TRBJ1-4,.,CATSRDRFEKLFF,TGTGCCACCAGCAGAGATCGGTTTGAAAAACTGTTTTTT
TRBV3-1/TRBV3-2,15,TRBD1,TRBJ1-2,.,CASSQEDRGFDGYTF,TGTGCCAGCAGCCAAGAAGACAGGGGTTTCGATGGCTACACCTTC
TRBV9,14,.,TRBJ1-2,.,CASTAGNGVGGYTF,TGTGCCAGCACCGCGGGAAACGGCGTTGGTGGCTACACCTTC
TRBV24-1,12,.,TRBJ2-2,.,CATSESAGELFF,TGTGCCACCAGTGAGAGTGCCGGGGAGCTGTTTTTT
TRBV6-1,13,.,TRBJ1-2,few,CASSEVYQDGYTF,TGTGCCAGCAGTGAAGTATATCAGGATGGCTACACCTTC
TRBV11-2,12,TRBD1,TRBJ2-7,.,CASSTGGYEQYF,TGTGCCAGCAGCACAGGGGGTTACGAGCAGTACTTC
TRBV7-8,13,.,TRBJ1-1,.,CASSPQWNTEAFF,TGTGCCAGCAGCCCCCAGTGGAACACTGAAGCTTTCTTT
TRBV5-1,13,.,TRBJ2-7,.,CASSQQESYEQYF,TGCGCCAGCTCCCAACAGGAATCCTACGAGCAGTACTTC
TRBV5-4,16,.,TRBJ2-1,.,CASSSAGGGDYNEQFF,TGTGCCAGCAGCTCAGCCGGGGGCGGAGACTACAATGAGCAGTTCTTC
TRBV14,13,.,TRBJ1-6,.,CASSPRTMSPLHF,TGTGCCAGCAGCCCAAGGACAATGTCACCCCTCCACTTT
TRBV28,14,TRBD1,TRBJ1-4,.,CASSQGTVLSKLFF,TGTGCCAGCAGCCAAGGGACAGTTCTCTCAAAACTGTTTTTT
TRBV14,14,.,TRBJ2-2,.,CASSLLVSTGELFF,TGTGCCAGCAGCTTACTAGTATCCACCGGGGAGCTGTTTTTT
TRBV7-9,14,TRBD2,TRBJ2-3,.,CASSYAGGRDTQYF,TGTGCCAGCAGCTACGCGGGGGGTCGGGATACGCAGTATTTT
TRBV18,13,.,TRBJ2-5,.,CASSQQAQETQYF,TGTGCCAGCTCACAGCAGGCGCAAGAGACCCAGTACTTC
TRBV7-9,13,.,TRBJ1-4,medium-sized,CASSSQAPAGVFF,TGTGCCAGCAGCTCCCAGGCCCCGGCAGGGGTTTTTTTT
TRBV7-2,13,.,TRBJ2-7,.,CASSVDYDRNQYF,TGTGCCAGCAGCGTCGATTACGACAGGAATCAGTACTTC
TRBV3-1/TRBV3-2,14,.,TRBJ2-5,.,CASSQVSQMGTQYF,TGTGCCAGCAGCCAAGTGTCTCAGATGGGGACCCAGTACTTC
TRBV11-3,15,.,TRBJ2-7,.,CASTDSSTSDYEQYF,TGTGCCAGCACCGATTCCTCGACTAGTGACTACGAGCAGTACTTC
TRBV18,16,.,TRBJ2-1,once,CASSPLEGLDGNEQFF,TGTGCCAGCTCACCACTCGAGGGGCTTGATGGTAATGAGCAGTTCTTC
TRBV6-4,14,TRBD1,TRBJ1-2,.,CASSPGQGFSGYTF,TGTGCCAGCAGTCCGGGACAGGGGTTTAGTGGCTACACCTTC
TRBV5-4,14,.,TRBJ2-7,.,CASSPDARSYEQYF,TGTGCCAGCAGCCCAGACGCGCGATCCTACGAGCAGTACTTC
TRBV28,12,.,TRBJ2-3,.,CATIPGGDTQYF,TGTGCCACCATACCAGGAGGGGATACGCAGTATTTT
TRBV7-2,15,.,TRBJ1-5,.,CASSLAGQGMEPQHF,TGTGCCAGCAGCTTAGCGGGGCAGGGTATGGAGCCCCAGCATTTT
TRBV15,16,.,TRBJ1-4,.,CATSRDWTGGPEKLFF,TGTGCCACCAGCAGAGACTGGACGGGCGGTCCGGAAAAACTGTTTTTT
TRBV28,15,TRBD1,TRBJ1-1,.,CASSFGQGLNTEAFF,TGTGCCAGCAGTTTCGGACAGGGTTTGAACACTGAAGCTTTCTTT
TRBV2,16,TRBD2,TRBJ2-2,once,CASSPTSGGNTGELFF,TGTGCCAGCAGTCCTACTAGCGGGGGGAACACCGGGGAGCTGTTTTTT
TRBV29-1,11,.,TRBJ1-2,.,CSVTVQDSYTF,TGCAGCGTTACGGTCCAGGACAGCTACACCTTC